These 14 T cell receptor beta chains originate from one sample sequenced in a study of T cell changes during pregnancy in multiple sclerosis. Clones were read by immunoSEQ multiplex PCR, and TCRdb kept only the in-frame ones, dropping some. Of under 55,000 clones listed, around 90% are singletons. The input for sequencing was peripheral blood, taken in the first trimester of pregnancy. Every receptor here comes from a female donor with multiple sclerosis, enrolled in a pregnancy study.

The chain has TRBV7-2 and TRBJ2-1; 7 bases align to TRBD2. CDR3 size: 13 residues. The trim removed 0 bases at V and 11 bases at J, leaving 4 bases unmatched. Per the germline V gene, CDR1 is SGHTA and CDR2 is FQGNSA. CDR3 region: CASSLAGGTKQFF. The CDR3, as DNA: TGTGCCAGCAGCTTAGCGGGGGGGACCAAGCAGTTCTTC.

This chain uses TRBV28 with TRBJ1-3; D remains unclear. The V gene lost 6 bases and the J gene lost 0 bases, with 12 bases spanning the gap. This CDR3 has 15 amino acids. Germline-derived CDR1 and CDR2 are MDHEN and SYDVKM. CDR3 protein: CASSPRSISGNTIYF. In DNA, the CDR3 is TGTGCCAGCAGCCCCAGGTCCATCTCTGGAAACACCATATATTTT.

This chain uses TRBV11-1 with TRBJ2-7; TRBD2 is a possible D gene (5 bases). The CDR3 sequence is 14 residues long. Germline CDR1 and CDR2: SGHAT and FQDESV (reference sequence). The germline V and J ends were trimmed by 4 bases and 0 bases, with 10 bases remaining between them. CDR3 sequence reads: CASSYEGDSYEQYF. The CDR3 coding sequence is TGTGCCAGCAGCTACGAGGGAGACTCCTACGAGCAGTACTTC.

V usage is TRBV6-5 and J usage is TRBJ1-1, with D uncertain. Germline V lookup: CDR1 MNHEY, CDR2 SVGAGI. V was pared by 0 bases and J by 10 bases, with 15 bases between. The CDR3 length is 14 residues. The CDR3 region has the DNA TGTGCCAGCAGTTACTCCTTGGGAGGTGGTACAGCTTTCTTT. Protein: CASSYSLGGGTAFF.

The chain carries TRBV19 and TRBJ2-5, with D uncertain. The germline V gene encodes CDR1 LNHDA and CDR2 SQIVND (reference sequence). CDR3 size: 12 residues. The ends were cut back, 5 bases at V and 2 bases at J, with 6 bases in the middle. CDR3 DNA: TGTGCCAGTAGTGCCCAGCAAGAGACCCAGTACTTC. Translation: CASSAQQETQYF.

This rearrangement joins TRBV5-6 to TRBJ2-5, with D possibly being TRBD1 (6 bases). This CDR3 contains 16 residues. Germline values: CDR1 SGHDT, CDR2 YYEEEE. Trimming left V 0 bases short and J 4 bases short, with 16 bases between. CDR3 coding DNA: TGTGCCAGCAGCTTGGCCCTCCAGGGGATATCAGAGACCCAGTACTTC. It is translated as CASSLALQGISETQYF.

The chain has TRBV5-1 and TRBJ1-5; D ambiguous. Trimming took 0 bases from V and 7 from J, leaving 14 bases between them. Germline loops: CDR1 SGHRS, CDR2 YFSETQ. The CDR3 consists of 15 residues. The chain's CDR3 is CASSLAPGSEQPQHF. The CDR3 DNA follows: TGCGCCAGCAGCTTGGCCCCAGGATCCGAACAGCCCCAGCATTTT.

This chain joins TRBV30 and TRBJ2-2, with 7 nucleotides matching TRBD2. V lost 4 bases and J lost 3; bases outside the gene matches: 11. This CDR3 spans 16 amino acids. CDR1 GTSNPN and CDR2 SVGIG come from the germline V gene (reference sequence). Written as DNA, the CDR3 is TGTGCCTGGACCCCGGCCGGACGGGGGGACACCGGGGAGCTGTTTTTT. This gives the protein CAWTPAGRGDTGELFF.

The chain carries TRBV6-5 and TRBJ2-7; 7 bases are a match to TRBD2. The germline CDR1 and CDR2 sequences are MNHEY and SVGAGI. J was trimmed by 1 base and V by 8 bases; bases with no gene match: 2. The CDR3 is made up of 12 amino acids. For the CDR3, the DNA is TGTGCCAGCGGGGGGGAATCCTACGAGCAGTACTTC. This gives the protein CASGGESYEQYF.

The V gene is TRBV19, the J gene TRBJ1-1, with a weak D call TRBD1 (5 bases). V was pared by 5 bases and J by 3 bases, with 7 bases between. Germline CDR1 reads LNHDA; CDR2 reads SQIVND (reference sequence). The CDR3 loop spans 12 amino acids. CDR3 amino acids: CASSWGDTEAFF. The CDR3 DNA follows: TGTGCCAGTAGTTGGGGGGACACTGAAGCTTTCTTT.

The J gene is TRBJ2-7, the V gene TRBV16, with D possibly matching TRBD1 (5 bases). Germline lookup yields CDR1 KGHSY and CDR2 FQNENV. V lost 0 bases and J 2 bases, leaving 14 bases between the germline ends. The CDR3 consists of 16 residues. This chain's CDR3 is CASSQSTRTTTYEQYF. The CDR3, as DNA: TGTGCCAGCAGCCAATCCACCCGGACAACCACCTACGAGCAGTACTTC.

This clone is a singleton in its sample. The rearrangement uses TRBV7-2 and TRBJ1-1; no clear D gene. The CDR3 runs to 13 residues. Trimming shortened V by 1 base and J by 5 bases, and 8 bases separated the two germline ends. Germline assignment: CDR1 SGHTA and CDR2 FQGNSA. The CDR3 coding sequence is TGTGCCAGCAGCTTAGTAGCTGGTACTGAAGCTTTCTTT. It specifies CASSLVAGTEAFF.

The gene calls are TRBV19 and TRBJ2-6, with 10 bases matching TRBD1. The CDR3 length is 17 residues. The V and J ends lost 7 bases and 2 bases, in that order; junction bases with no gene match: 8. Germline CDR1 and CDR2: LNHDA and SQIVND (reference sequence). The CDR3 sequence: CASTLTGGRAGANVLTF. The CDR3 region has the DNA TGTGCCAGTACCCTGACAGGGGGCCGGGCTGGGGCCAACGTCCTGACTTTC.

The gene calls are TRBV11-2 and TRBJ1-1; maybe TRBD1 (6 bases). Germline loops: CDR1 SGHAT, CDR2 FQNNGV. V was pared by 1 base and J by 1 base, with 7 bases between. The CDR3 is 14 residues long. The CDR3 loop is CASSLAGANTEAFF. CDR3 nucleotide sequence: TGTGCCAGCAGCTTAGCAGGGGCGAACACTGAAGCTTTCTTT.